This TCR beta chain emerged from a study of cytomegalovirus exposure and HLA in healthy donors. TCRdb keeps only in-frame clones here, not all; method: immunoSEQ multiplex PCR. The sample contains about 56,000 clones, more than 80% of which appear only once. Germline assignment: CDR1 SNHLY and CDR2 FYNNEI. The trim removed 6 bases at V and 8 bases at J, leaving 6 bases unmatched. CDR3 length: 12 amino acids. Sample: PBMCs. This TCR was sampled from a man between 18 and 35 years old in good health and CMV-seronegative. The genes are TRBV2 and TRBJ1-2; 7 nucleotides match TRBD1. The CDR3 DNA follows: TGTGCCAGCAGCGGGGGACAGAGGGGCTACACCTTC. Amino acids: CASSGGQRGYTF.